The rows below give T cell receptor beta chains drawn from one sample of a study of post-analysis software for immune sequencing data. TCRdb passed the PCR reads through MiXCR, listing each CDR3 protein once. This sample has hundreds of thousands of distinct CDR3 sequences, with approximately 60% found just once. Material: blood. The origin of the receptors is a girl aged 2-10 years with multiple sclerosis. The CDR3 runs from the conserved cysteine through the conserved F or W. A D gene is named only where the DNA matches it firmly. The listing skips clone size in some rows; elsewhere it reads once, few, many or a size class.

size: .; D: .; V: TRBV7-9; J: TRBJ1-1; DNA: TGTGCCAGCAGCTGGGGGGGCGGTGGAGACACTGAAGCTTTCTTT; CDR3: CASSWGGGGDTEAFF
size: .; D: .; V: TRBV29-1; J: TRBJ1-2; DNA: TGCAGCGTTGGATCGGGGGCCCTGAGCTATGGCTACACCTTC; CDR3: CSVGSGALSYGYTF
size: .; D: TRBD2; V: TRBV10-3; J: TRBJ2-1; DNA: TGTGCCATCAGTGGCTCCGGGACTAGCGGTTACAATGAGCAGTTCTTC; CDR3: CAISGSGTSGYNEQFF
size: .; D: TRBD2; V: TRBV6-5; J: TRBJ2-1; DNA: TGTGCCAGCAGTAATACGGTAGCGGGAGGCCGCAATGAGCAGTTCTTC; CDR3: CASSNTVAGGRNEQFF
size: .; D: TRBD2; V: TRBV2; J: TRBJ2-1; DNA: TGTGCCAGCTCCAGCGGGGGGGCTAACAATGAGCAGTTCTTC; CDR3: CASSSGGANNEQFF
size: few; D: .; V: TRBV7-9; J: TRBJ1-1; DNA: TGTGCCAGCACCCTTGAGGGTAGAGGGGCTTTCTTT; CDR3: CASTLEGRGAFF
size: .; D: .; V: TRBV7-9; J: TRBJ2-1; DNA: TGTGGCAGCAGCTTACCTCGACCTTACAATGAGCAGTTCTTC; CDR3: CGSSLPRPYNEQFF
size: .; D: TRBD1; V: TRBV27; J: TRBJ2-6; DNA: TGTGCCAGCAGTCGCTCGTACAGGGGACCTGGAATCTCTGGGGCCAACGCCCTGACTTTC; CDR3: CASSRSYRGPGISGANALTF
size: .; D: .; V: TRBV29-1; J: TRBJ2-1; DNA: TGCAGCGGTCTAGGCCTCCAACCGGAGTACAATGAGCAGTTCTTC; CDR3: CSGLGLQPEYNEQFF
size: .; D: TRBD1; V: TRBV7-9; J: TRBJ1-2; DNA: TGTGCCAGCAGCTTAGGACAGGGAACAGACTATGGCTACACCTTC; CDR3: CASSLGQGTDYGYTF
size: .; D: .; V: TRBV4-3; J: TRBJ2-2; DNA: TGCGCCAGCAGCCAAGTGAGCATGAACGCGAACACCGGGGAGCTGTTTTTT; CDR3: CASSQVSMNANTGELFF
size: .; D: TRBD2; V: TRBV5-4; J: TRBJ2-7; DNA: TGTGCCAGCAGCTATCAGACTAGCGGGACCCACGAGCAGTACTTC; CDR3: CASSYQTSGTHEQYF
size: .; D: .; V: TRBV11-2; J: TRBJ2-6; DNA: TGTGCCAGCAGCTTAGCTCAATATTCTGGGGCCAACGTCCTGACTTTC; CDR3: CASSLAQYSGANVLTF
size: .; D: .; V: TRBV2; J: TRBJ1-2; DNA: TGTGCCAGCAAATTGACAGGACCAACTATAGGTGGCTACACCTTC; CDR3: CASKLTGPTIGGYTF
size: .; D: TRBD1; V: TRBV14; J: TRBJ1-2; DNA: TGTGCCAGCAGCCAAGGCGCACGACAGGGTGACGGCTACACCTTC; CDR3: CASSQGARQGDGYTF
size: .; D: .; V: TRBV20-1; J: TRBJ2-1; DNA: TGCAGTGCTAGTCGGAGGACAGCCTACAATGAGCAGTTCTTC; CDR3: CSASRRTAYNEQFF
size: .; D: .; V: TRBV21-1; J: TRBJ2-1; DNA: TGTGCCAGCAGCGGGGCGCGGGACAGGGGGCCGAATGAGCAGTTCTTC; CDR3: CASSGARDRGPNEQFF
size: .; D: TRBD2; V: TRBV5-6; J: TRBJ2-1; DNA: TGTGCCAGCAACCTGGGGGGATCGCGGGGGGTCTACAATGAGCAGTTCTTC; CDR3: CASNLGGSRGVYNEQFF
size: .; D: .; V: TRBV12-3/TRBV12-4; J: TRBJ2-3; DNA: TGTGCCAGCCGAAAGGCGATGGAGGGCCCCCAATGGACAGATACGCAGTATTTT; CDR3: CASRKAMEGPQWTDTQYF
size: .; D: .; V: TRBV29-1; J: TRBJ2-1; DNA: TGCAGCGTTGTGGACGGGACATCCAATGAGCAGTTCTTC; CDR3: CSVVDGTSNEQFF
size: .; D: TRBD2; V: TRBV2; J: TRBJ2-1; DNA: TGTGCCAGCAGTGGAGGCGGGAGGAACGGTGAGCAGTTCTTC; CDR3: CASSGGGRNGEQFF
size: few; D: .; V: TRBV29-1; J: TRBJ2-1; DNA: TGCAGCGTTGAAGATGAGCGGAGGGTGGACAATGAGCAGTTCTTC; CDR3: CSVEDERRVDNEQFF
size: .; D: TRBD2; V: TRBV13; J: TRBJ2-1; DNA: TGTGCCAGCAGCCCCCTCCGGGGGGAGCAGTACAATGAGCAGTTCTTC; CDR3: CASSPLRGEQYNEQFF
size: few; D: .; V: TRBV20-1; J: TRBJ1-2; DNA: TGCAGTGCTAAGAGGGACGGGTACACCTTC; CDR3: CSAKRDGYTF
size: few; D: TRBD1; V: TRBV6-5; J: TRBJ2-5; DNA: TGTGCCAGCAGTTACTCGGGCAGGGGGCAAGAGACCCAGTACTTC; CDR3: CASSYSGRGQETQYF
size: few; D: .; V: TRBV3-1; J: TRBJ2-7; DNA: TGTGCCAGCAGCCACGCATCCTACGAGCAGTACTTC; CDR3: CASSHASYEQYF
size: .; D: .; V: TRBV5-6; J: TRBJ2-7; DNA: TGTGCCAGCAGCACCTCTCTTGACAGGTCCCTCTACGAGCAGTACTTC; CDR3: CASSTSLDRSLYEQYF
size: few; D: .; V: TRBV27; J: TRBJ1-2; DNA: TGTGCCAGCAGTTCGTCTTCCAGGGTATCTAACTATGGCTACACCTTC; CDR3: CASSSSSRVSNYGYTF
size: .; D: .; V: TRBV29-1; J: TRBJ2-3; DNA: TGCAGCGTTGAAGCGGGAGTAAGGATAGATACGCAGTATTTT; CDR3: CSVEAGVRIDTQYF
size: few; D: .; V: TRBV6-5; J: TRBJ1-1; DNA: TGTGCCAGCAGTTTCGGGCAGGGAACTGAAGCTTTCTTT; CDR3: CASSFGQGTEAFF
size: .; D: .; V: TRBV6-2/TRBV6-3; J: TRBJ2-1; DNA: TGTGCCAGCAGTTACCGAGGGGCCTCCTACAATGAGCAGTTCTTC; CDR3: CASSYRGASYNEQFF
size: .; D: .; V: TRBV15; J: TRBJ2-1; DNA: TGTGCCACCAGCGGGGGGCTAGAAGGCTCCTCCTCCTACAATGAGCAGTTCTTC; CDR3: CATSGGLEGSSSYNEQFF
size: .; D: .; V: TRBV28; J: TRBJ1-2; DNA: TGTGCCAGCAGTTTAGACAGCACCGACGGCTACACCTTC; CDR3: CASSLDSTDGYTF
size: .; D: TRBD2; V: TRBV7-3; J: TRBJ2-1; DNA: TGTGCCAGCAGCTTAATGTTCTCGGCTAGCGGGAGAACTGAGCAGTTCTTC; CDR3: CASSLMFSASGRTEQFF
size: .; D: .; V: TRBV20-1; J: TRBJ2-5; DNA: TGCAGTGCCCCCGGACTTCGGGAGACCCAGTACTTC; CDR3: CSAPGLRETQYF
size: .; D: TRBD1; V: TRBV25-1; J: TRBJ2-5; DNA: TGTGCCAGCAGGGGACAGCCCATAGAAGAGACCCAGTACTTC; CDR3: CASRGQPIEETQYF
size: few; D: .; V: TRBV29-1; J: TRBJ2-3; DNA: TGCAGCGTTGATTTTGAGACAGATACGCAGTATTTT; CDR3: CSVDFETDTQYF
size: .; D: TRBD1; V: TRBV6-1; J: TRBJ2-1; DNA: TGTGCCAGCAAGGGGGCCGGGAATGAGCAGTTCTTC; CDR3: CASKGAGNEQFF
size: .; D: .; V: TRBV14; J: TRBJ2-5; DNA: TGTGCCAGCAGCCAAGATCGGACTCCGGGGATCCCAGAGACCCGGTACTTC; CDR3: CASSQDRTPGIPETRYF
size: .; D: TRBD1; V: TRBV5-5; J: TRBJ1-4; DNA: TGTGCCAGCAGCAGTGACAGGGGGTTTGAAAAACTGTTTTTT; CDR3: CASSSDRGFEKLFF
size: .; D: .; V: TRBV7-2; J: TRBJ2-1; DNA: TGTGCCAGCAGCTTAGAATCCAGGGGAGGCAGTGAGCAGTTCTTC; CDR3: CASSLESRGGSEQFF
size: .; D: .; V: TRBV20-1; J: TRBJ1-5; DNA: TGCAGTGCACAGATTCCGGGATCCCGAGGCAATCAGCCCCAGCATTTT; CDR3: CSAQIPGSRGNQPQHF
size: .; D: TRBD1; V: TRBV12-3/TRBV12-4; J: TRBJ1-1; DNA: TGTGCCAGCAGGCCAGGGGACAGGCGAATGAACACTGAAGCTTTCTTT; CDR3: CASRPGDRRMNTEAFF
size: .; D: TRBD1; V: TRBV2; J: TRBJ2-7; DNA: TGTGCCAGCAGTGTACCGGGACAGGGTAGAGACGAGCAGTACTTC; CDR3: CASSVPGQGRDEQYF
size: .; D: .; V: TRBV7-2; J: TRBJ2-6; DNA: TGTGCCAGCAGCTTCCCAACCTCTGGGGCCAACGTCCTGACTTTC; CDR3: CASSFPTSGANVLTF
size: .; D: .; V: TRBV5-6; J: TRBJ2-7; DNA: TGTGCCAGCAGCTCCGTTACCGGGACTCAACTCTACGAGCAGTACTTC; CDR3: CASSSVTGTQLYEQYF
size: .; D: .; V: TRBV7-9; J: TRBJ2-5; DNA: TGTGCCAGCAGCCTCTCAGCACAAGAGACCCAGTACTTC; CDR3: CASSLSAQETQYF
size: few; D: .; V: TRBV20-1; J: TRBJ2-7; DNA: TGCAGTGCTAGAGATCGGGCAGGGATCGCCTACGAGCAGTACTTC; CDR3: CSARDRAGIAYEQYF
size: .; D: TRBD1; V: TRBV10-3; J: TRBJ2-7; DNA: TGTGCCATACGGGAAGGGGGCTTCGAGCAGTACTTC; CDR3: CAIREGGFEQYF
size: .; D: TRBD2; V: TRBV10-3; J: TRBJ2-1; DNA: TGTGGTTCTTCTAGCGGGAACTCCTACAATGAGCAGTTCTTC; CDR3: CGSSSGNSYNEQFF
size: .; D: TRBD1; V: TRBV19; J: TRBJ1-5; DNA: TGTGCCAGTAGTCCCATCGGGACAGGGGATCAGCCCCAGCATTTT; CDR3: CASSPIGTGDQPQHF
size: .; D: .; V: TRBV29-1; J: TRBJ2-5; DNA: TGCAGCGTTGAAGCTGACGAAGAGACCCAGTACTTC; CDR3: CSVEADEETQYF
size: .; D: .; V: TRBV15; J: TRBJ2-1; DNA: TGTGCCACCAGCAGAGAACCGTCGGGCGGATTTACCTACAATGAGCAGTTCTTC; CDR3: CATSREPSGGFTYNEQFF
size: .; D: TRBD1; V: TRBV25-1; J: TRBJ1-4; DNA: TGTGCCAGCAGTGAATATATCGGGACAGGGGTGGCTAATGAAAAACTGTTTTTT; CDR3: CASSEYIGTGVANEKLFF
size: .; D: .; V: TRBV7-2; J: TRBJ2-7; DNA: TGTGCCAGCAGCTTAGGAGGACATGACGCCTCCTACGAGCAGTACTTC; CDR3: CASSLGGHDASYEQYF
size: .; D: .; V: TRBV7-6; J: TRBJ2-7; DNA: TGTGCCAGCAGCTTAGAGGGTTGGCGGGGCCAGCAGTACTTC; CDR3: CASSLEGWRGQQYF
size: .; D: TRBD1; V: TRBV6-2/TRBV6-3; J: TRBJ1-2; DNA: TGTGCCAGCAGCCCCGGGACAGGGGTCGGGTTCTATGGCTACACCTTC; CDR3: CASSPGTGVGFYGYTF
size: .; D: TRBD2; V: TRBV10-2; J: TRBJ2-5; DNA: TGCGCCGGCCACGGGGGGATCGAAGAGACCCAGTACTTC; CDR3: CAGHGGIEETQYF
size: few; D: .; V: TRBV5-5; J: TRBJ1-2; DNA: TGTGCCAGCAAGGGGCGGCAGGCTACTAACTATGGCTACACCTTC; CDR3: CASKGRQATNYGYTF
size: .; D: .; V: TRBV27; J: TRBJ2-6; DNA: TGTGCCAGCAGTTTATTGGGCCCCTCTGGGGCCAACGTCCTGACTTTC; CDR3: CASSLLGPSGANVLTF